The 27 T cell receptor beta chains below all came from one sample that was sequenced in a study of CD8+ T cells in alopecia areata (dated by TCRdb to between 2018 and 2020). The library relied on the immunoSEQ multiplex PCR assay. RNA was extracted from all samples and reverse transcribed into cDNA as template for TCR sequencing. The source is immuneACCESS, and TCRdb retained only in-frame sequences with V and J called. Part of the clones is not carried over; for the studies checked, unresolved V genes explain less than half of this, and the remainder is unexplained. For this sample the table gives more than 150,000 clones, of which roughly half were detected only once. Clones ranked in the top ten supply 10% of the sample. The treatment or condition tag for this specimen amounts to: oral pan-JAK inhibitor, 5-10 mg twice daily. The sequences come from CD8+ T cells sorted from blood, collected at roughly week 53, from a patient treated with tofacitinib. All receptors come from a human donor with alopecia areata.

The gene calls are TRBV10-3 and TRBJ2-5; unclear D gene. In germline, CDR1 is ENHRY, CDR2 SYGVKD. This CDR3 is 13 amino acids long. V was cut by 4 bases and J by 3 bases, with 9 bases left in between. CDR3 in amino acids: CAISGRGEETQYF. The CDR3 nucleotides read TGTGCCATCAGTGGACGAGGAGAAGAGACCCAGTACTTC.

This clone was counted between two and nine times. This rearrangement joins TRBV27 to TRBJ2-7; D possibly corresponds to TRBD2 (6 bases). Germline assignment: CDR1 MNHEY and CDR2 SMNVEV (reference sequence). Trimming left V 10 bases short and J 1 base short, with 14 bases between. The CDR3 spans 13 residues. CDR3 sequence (DNA): TGTGCCACCGGGACCGGGAGTTCCTACGAGCAGTACTTC. Its translation: CATGTGSSYEQYF.

The table lists this clone with a few counts. The chain has TRBV4-2 and TRBJ1-2; 10 positions agree with TRBD1. V dropped 3 bases and J dropped 3; count of bases not matched to a gene: 1. Germline V gene data show CDR1 as LGHNA and CDR2 as YNFKEQ. This CDR3 is built from 14 residues. The CDR3 sequence: CASSQTGGDYGYTF. Here the CDR3 DNA reads TGTGCCAGCAGCCAGACAGGGGGCGACTATGGCTACACCTTC.

The rearrangement links TRBV30 to TRBJ2-7, with TRBD1 matching 9 bases. CDR1 and CDR2 (germline): GTSNPN, SVGIG (reference sequence). The CDR3 has 15 amino acids. The ends lost 4 bases at V and 1 base at J; junction bases unmatched: 8. CDR3 in amino acids: CAWNAGTGISYEQYF. The CDR3 nucleotides are TGTGCCTGGAATGCCGGGACAGGGATTTCCTACGAGCAGTACTTC.

The V call is TRBV7-8, the J call TRBJ1-2; unclear D gene. CDR1 SGHVS and CDR2 FQNEAQ come from the germline V gene. The CDR3 loop spans 11 amino acids. Trimming shortened V by 1 base and J by 8 bases, and 5 bases separated the two germline ends. CDR3 sequence (DNA): TGTGCCAGCAGCTTAGGGGCGGGCTACACCTTC. Translation: CASSLGAGYTF.

Regarding this clone: The junction departs from germline at one end; a sequencing error may be responsible. V usage is TRBV30 and J usage is TRBJ1-5; no reliable D call. The CDR3 totals 13 residues. Germline V gene sequence: CDR1 GTSNPN, CDR2 SVGIG (reference sequence). In DNA, the CDR3 is TGTACCTGGAGTCCGGATGTAAATCAGCCCCAGCATTTT. It specifies CTWSPDVNQPQHF.

This chain connects TRBV4-1 to TRBJ2-1, with TRBD1 matching over 8 bases. Trimming cost V 1 base and J 8 bases; bases outside gene matches: 13. The germline V gene encodes CDR1 MGHRA and CDR2 YSYEKL. The CDR3 is 17 amino acids. The CDR3 spells CASSQVPGGARFDEQFF. CDR3 nucleotides: TGCGCCAGCAGCCAAGTCCCAGGGGGCGCGAGGTTCGATGAGCAGTTCTTC.

This chain links TRBV2 with TRBJ2-1, with D possibly being TRBD1 (5 bases). V was clipped by 7 bases and J by 7 bases, with 20 bases between them. The CDR3 has 15 residues. From germline, CDR1 is SNHLY and CDR2 FYNNEI. This CDR3 reads CASNGILAGKNEQFF. The CDR3 region has the DNA TGTGCCAGCAACGGCATACTGGCAGGGAAGAATGAGCAGTTCTTC. Variable domain in full (rest from reference TRBV2 and TRBJ2-1): EPEVTQTPSHQVTQMGQEVILRCVPISNHLYFYWYRQILGQKVEFLVSFYNNEISEKSEIFDDQFSVERPDGSNFTLKIRSTKLEDSAMYFCASNGILAGKNEQFFGPGTRLTVL.

The V call is TRBV12-5, the J call TRBJ2-7; a possible D gene is TRBD2 (5 bases). Germline V gene data show CDR1 as LGHNT and CDR2 as FRNRAP. V shed 5 bases and J shed 5 bases, with 16 bases lying between them. The CDR3 sequence is 14 residues long. The CDR3 reads CASGPGTSGNEQYF. The CDR3 DNA follows: TGTGCTAGTGGTCCTGGTACGTCGGGGAACGAGCAGTACTTC.

The V gene is TRBV5-6, the J gene TRBJ2-7, with 7 nucleotides matching TRBD1. CDR3 length: 14 amino acids. The ends lost 4 bases at V and 2 bases at J; junction bases unmatched: 6. The germline CDR1 and CDR2 sequences are SGHDT and YYEEEE. The CDR3 region is CASSNDRDTYEQYF. The CDR3 DNA sequence: TGTGCCAGCAGCAATGACAGGGATACCTACGAGCAGTACTTC.

The chain links TRBV9 to TRBJ1-1; TRBD1 might be the D (5 bases). Trimming pared 4 bases from V and 7 bases from J, leaving 11 bases between. Germline-derived CDR1 and CDR2 are SGDLS and YYNGEE. The CDR3 runs 12 residues. The CDR3 reads CASSSLGVEAFF. As DNA, the CDR3 is TGTGCCAGCAGCTCCCTGGGGGTTGAAGCTTTCTTT.

V usage is TRBV11-2 and J usage is TRBJ1-6; the D gene is possibly TRBD1 (5 bases). The V and J ends lost 3 bases and 10 bases respectively, with 13 bases between them. Germline CDR1 SGHAT, CDR2 FQNNGV. The CDR3 runs to 14 residues. The CDR3 coding sequence is TGTGCCAGCAGCTTTGGAGGGGAGGGATCACCCCTCCACTTT. Amino acid sequence: CASSFGGEGSPLHF.

CDR3 sequence: CASSPGTLYGYTF. CDR3 coding DNA: TGCGCCAGCAGCCCTGGGACTCTTTATGGCTACACCTTC. The gene calls are TRBV5-1 and TRBJ1-2; D is perhaps TRBD1 (5 bases). Germline CDR1 SGHRS, CDR2 YFSETQ. Between the trimmed V and J ends, which lost 4 bases and 5 bases, there was a span of 12 bases. This CDR3 is 13 amino acids long.

This clone was picked up a small number of times. This chain joins TRBV27 and TRBJ2-5; TRBD2 matches at 11 bases. Germline lookup yields CDR1 MNHEY and CDR2 SMNVEV (reference sequence). The CDR3 runs to 17 residues. J gave up 6 bases and V 3 bases, and 12 bases lay outside the gene matches. The CDR3 bases are TGTGCCAGCAGTTTCAACCTATTAGCGGGGGGGAAGAAGACCCAGTACTTC. As protein: CASSFNLLAGGKKTQYF.

The chain links TRBV2 to TRBJ2-2; possibly TRBD1 for D (6 bases). Germline CDR1 is SNHLY and CDR2 is FYNNEI. V lost 8 bases to trimming and J lost 0 bases, with 10 bases between them. CDR3 length: 14 residues. The CDR3 coding sequence is TGTGCCAGCGTGGACAGAACGAACACCGGGGAGCTGTTTTTT. Amino acid sequence: CASVDRTNTGELFF. The entire variable domain, with the rest obtained from reference TRBV2 and TRBJ2-2, is as follows: EPEVTQTPSHQVTQMGQEVILRCVPISNHLYFYWYRQILGQKVEFLVSFYNNEISEKSEIFDDQFSVERPDGSNFTLKIRSTKLEDSAMYFCASVDRTNTGELFFGEGSRLTVL.

This clone turned up a few times. As DNA, the CDR3 is TGTGCCAGCAGTCCACGGGGACCATACAATGAGCAGTTCTTC. This translates into CASSPRGPYNEQFF. The chain has TRBV27 and TRBJ2-1, with D perhaps TRBD1 or TRBD2 (5 bases each). Trimming shortened V by 5 bases and J by 4 bases, and 12 bases separated the two germline ends. Germline CDR1 reads MNHEY; CDR2 reads SMNVEV (reference sequence). This CDR3 contains 14 residues.

The genes are TRBV25-1 and TRBJ1-3, with D unclear. Trimming took off 3 bases at V and 0 bases at J, with 6 bases between the two ends. Germline CDR1 MGHDK, CDR2 SYGVNS. This CDR3 region has 14 residues. The DNA for the CDR3 is TGTGCCAGCAGTGAGACCAGCTCTGGAAACACCATATATTTT. It encodes CASSETSSGNTIYF.

This chain links TRBV18 with TRBJ2-7; the D gene is possibly TRBD2 (5 bases). V lost 0 bases and J 3 bases, leaving 15 bases between the germline ends. CDR3 size: 16 residues. Germline V lookup: CDR1 KGHSH, CDR2 LQKENI. Written as DNA, the CDR3 is TGTGCCAGCTCACCACCGGAGGAGAATATAAACTACGAGCAGTACTTC. Translation: CASSPPEENINYEQYF.

The chain has TRBV6-1 and TRBJ1-2; 7 positions match TRBD1. There are 17 residues in the CDR3. J was trimmed by 0 bases and V by 0 bases; bases with no gene match: 7. Germline CDR1 and CDR2: MNHNS and SASEGT. The CDR3 DNA reads TGTGCCAGCAGTGAAGCGGACAGGACCGCCGCTAACTATGGCTACACCTTC. This codes for CASSEADRTAANYGYTF.

This clone was counted a single time. This sample also contains other DNA sequences that code for the same CDR3. The chain combines TRBV27 with TRBJ1-1, with D perhaps matching TRBD1 (6 bases). CDR1 and CDR2 (germline): MNHEY, SMNVEV (reference sequence). CDR3 length: 13 amino acids. V was pared by 4 bases and J by 4 bases, with 10 bases between. The CDR3 reads CASSWGAGTEAFF. CDR3 bases: TGTGCCAGCAGTTGGGGGGCTGGCACTGAAGCTTTCTTT.

This clone has only a few counts. The chain recombines TRBV18 with TRBJ1-3, with unresolved D. The CDR3 covers 16 residues. The V gene's germline CDR1 is KGHSH and CDR2 LQKENI. V lost 3 bases to trimming and J lost 0 bases, with 12 bases between them. The CDR3 coding sequence is TGTGCCAGCTCACCGGCGGCAGGTCTCTCTGGAAACACCATATATTTT. Translated: CASSPAAGLSGNTIYF.

This clone was detected a few times. In DNA form, the CDR3 reads TGTGCCAGTATCACGGACAGGGGAGGCTACACCTTC. Translated: CASITDRGGYTF. This chain connects TRBV19 to TRBJ1-2, with 9 bases aligning to TRBD1. This CDR3 spans 12 amino acids. V was clipped by 7 bases and J by 8 bases; unmatched bases: 5. The germline V gene has CDR1 LNHDA and CDR2 SQIVND (reference sequence).

The CDR3 region is CASSRSGFGYTF. CDR3 bases: TGTGCCAGCAGCCGGTCGGGGTTTGGCTACACCTTC. The chain combines TRBV5-6 with TRBJ1-2; D not resolved. V lost 4 bases and J 7 bases, leaving 11 bases between the germline ends. CDR3 length: 12 residues. Germline V gene sequence: CDR1 SGHDT, CDR2 YYEEEE.

The chain links TRBV7-9 to TRBJ2-3; D is unclear. Germline lookup yields CDR1 SEHNR and CDR2 FQNEAQ (reference sequence). The CDR3 has 14 amino acids. The V and J ends lost 4 bases and 3 bases respectively, with 11 bases between them. CDR3 in amino acids: CASSSQRPTDTQYF. CDR3 coding DNA: TGTGCCAGCAGCTCACAACGCCCTACAGATACGCAGTATTTT.

This chain connects TRBV23-1 to TRBJ1-2; 7 nucleotides match TRBD1. Being an ORF, TRBV23-1 has a function that is uncertain. This CDR3 comprises 15 residues. Trimming at V came to 4 bases and at J to 4 bases, leaving 9 bases not matched to a gene. The CDR3 nucleotides read TGCGCCAGCAGTCCCCCAGGGGGGTTCGGCTATGGCTACACCTTC. This translates into CASSPPGGFGYGYTF.

The chain recombines TRBV7-6 with TRBJ2-2; 11 bases agree with TRBD2. CDR3 length: 15 residues. Germline V gene lookup returns CDR1 SGHVS and CDR2 FNYEAQ. V lost 5 bases and J lost 4; bases outside the gene matches: 3. Here the CDR3 DNA reads TGTGCCAGCAGCCCCACTAGCGGGGGCACCGGGGAGCTGTTTTTT. Amino acid sequence: CASSPTSGGTGELFF.

The chain links TRBV2 to TRBJ2-7; a possible D gene is TRBD2 (6 bases). The CDR3 has 15 residues. Germline lookup yields CDR1 SNHLY and CDR2 FYNNEI. V dropped 6 bases and J dropped 4 bases, with 19 bases sitting between them. The CDR3 loop reads CASSGGSRSLYEQYF. As DNA, the CDR3 is TGTGCCAGCAGCGGAGGGTCGCGCTCCCTTTACGAGCAGTACTTC. Full variable domain (remainder filled in from reference TRBV2 and TRBJ2-7): EPEVTQTPSHQVTQMGQEVILRCVPISNHLYFYWYRQILGQKVEFLVSFYNNEISEKSEIFDDQFSVERPDGSNFTLKIRSTKLEDSAMYFCASSGGSRSLYEQYFGPGTRLTVT.